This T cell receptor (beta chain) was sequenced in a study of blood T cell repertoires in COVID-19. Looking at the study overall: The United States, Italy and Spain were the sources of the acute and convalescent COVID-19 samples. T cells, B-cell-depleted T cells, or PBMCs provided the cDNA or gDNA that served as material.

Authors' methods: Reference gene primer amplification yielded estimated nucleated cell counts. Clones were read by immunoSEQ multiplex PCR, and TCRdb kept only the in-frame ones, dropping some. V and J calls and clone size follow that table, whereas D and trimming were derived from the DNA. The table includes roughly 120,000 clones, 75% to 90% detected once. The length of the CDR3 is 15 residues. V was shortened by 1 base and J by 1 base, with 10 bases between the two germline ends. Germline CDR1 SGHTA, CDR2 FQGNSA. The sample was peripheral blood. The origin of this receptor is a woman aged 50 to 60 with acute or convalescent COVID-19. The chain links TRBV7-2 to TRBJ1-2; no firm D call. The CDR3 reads CASSLEVSGNYGYTF. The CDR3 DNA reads TGTGCCAGCAGCTTAGAAGTCTCGGGTAACTATGGCTACACCTTC.